The present T cell receptor beta chain was sequenced within a study of T cells in Graves' hyperthyroidism and ophthalmopathy. The overall study: Peripheral blood draws took place at initial diagnosis, ahead of any treatment.

Stable Graves' hyperthyroidism denoted no ophthalmopathy progression over 18 months. The CDR3 regions of TCR beta were amplified from RNA transcripts. With the HTBI primer set, the TCR CDR3 went through a first round of RT-PCR. TCRdb reprocessed the multiplex PCR reads via MiXCR and lists one record per CDR3 protein. The table has 27,000 or so distinct CDR3 sequences, around 40% seen once. As for this clonotype: Its antigen is currently unknown.

Findings and limits, study-wide: Blood samples included most of the expanded thyroid clonotypes exceeding 0.001.

The clonotype originates from a woman under 40 with Graves' hyperthyroidism. Sequencing used blood.

The CDR3 DNA sequence: TGTGCCAGCAGCAACCGAATCGGGCAGAACGTGTACGAGCAGTACTTC. This sequence encodes CASSNRIGQNVYEQYF. The chain is built from TRBV7-9 and TRBJ2-7; D remains ambiguous. Trimming shortened V by 5 bases and J by 4 bases, and 21 bases separated the two germline ends. The germline gives CDR1 SEHNR, CDR2 FQNEAQ (reference sequence). There are 16 residues in the CDR3.